This is a list of T cell receptor beta chains from one sample in a study of CD8+CD57+ T cells in acquired aplastic anemia. MiXCR, run by TCRdb on the reads, gives a single entry per CDR3 protein. The sample shows roughly 170,000 distinct CDR3 sequences, approximately 60% of them seen only once. Source material: sorted CD4+, CD8+, or CD8+CD57+ T cells (not recorded which) from PBMCs. These receptors were collected from a human donor in good health. CDR3s include the opening cysteine and the closing phenylalanine or tryptophan. The order of the fields is clone size, D gene, J gene, V gene, CDR3 DNA, CDR3 protein. The D gene is left open where the match is weak. The size field is filled for only some rows; it gives once, few, many or a size class.

once | - | TRBJ1-1 | TRBV9 | TGTGCCAGCAGCCCCGCCCCCGAGGGTGAAGCTTTCTTT | CASSPAPEGEAFF
- | - | TRBJ2-1 | TRBV3-1 | TGTGCCAGCAGCCTCCAGACCCTATCCTACAATGAGCAGTTCTTC | CASSLQTLSYNEQFF
many | - | TRBJ2-7 | TRBV4-1 | TGCGCCAGCAGCCAAGAGGCAGGGACCGAGCAGTACTTC | CASSQEAGTEQYF
- | - | TRBJ1-1 | TRBV5-1 | TGCGCCAGCAGCTTGTCGCCCCAGGCAGATGAAGCTTTCTTT | CASSLSPQADEAFF
- | - | TRBJ1-1 | TRBV4-2 | TGTGCCAGCAGCCAAGATTGGGGGAGGGCCGCTGAAGCTTTCTTT | CASSQDWGRAAEAFF
- | - | TRBJ2-5 | TRBV12-3/TRBV12-4 | TGTGCCAGCAGCTCGACAGGAGTTTCCTACCAAGAGACCCAGTACTTC | CASSSTGVSYQETQYF
once | TRBD1 | TRBJ2-7 | TRBV24-1 | TGTGCCACCAGTGACTCAAGACAGGGCAAGCAGTACTTC | CATSDSRQGKQYF
- | - | TRBJ2-1 | TRBV5-6 | TGTGCCAGCAGCTCTTCTGGTAGTGAGCAGTTCTTC | CASSSSGSEQFF
- | TRBD2 | TRBJ2-1 | TRBV6-6 | TGTGCCAGCAGTTACGAAATAGCGGGAGTGGGCAATGAGCAGTTCTTC | CASSYEIAGVGNEQFF
- | - | TRBJ1-5 | TRBV10-3 | TGTGCCATCAGTGAGGCGGGGCAACCGGGTCAGCCCCAGCATTTT | CAISEAGQPGQPQHF
- | TRBD1 | TRBJ1-1 | TRBV9 | TGTGCCAGCAGCGTTCTCAGGGACAGGGCAACTGAAGCTTTCTTT | CASSVLRDRATEAFF
- | - | TRBJ2-1 | TRBV9 | TGTGCCGGCAGCTTAGAAAGTGGGTGGGGGTCCCTGGGCGGGCAGTTCTTC | CAGSLESGWGSLGGQFF
- | - | TRBJ1-3 | TRBV24-1 | TGTGCCACCAGTCTGGGGCCTGGAAACACCATATATTTT | CATSLGPGNTIYF
- | - | TRBJ1-4 | TRBV15 | TGTGCCACCAGCAGAGTGGGAGGGGGTGGAGAAAAACTGTTTTTT | CATSRVGGGGEKLFF
- | TRBD2 | TRBJ2-7 | TRBV3-1 | TGTGCCAGCAGCCAAGATGAAGCGGGAGTAAGCTACGAGCAGTACTTC | CASSQDEAGVSYEQYF
many | - | TRBJ2-7 | TRBV11-2 | TGTGCCAGCAGGGGGTTGCGTGGGGATGGGGGTTGGGAGCAGTACTTC | CASRGLRGDGGWEQYF
- | TRBD1 | TRBJ1-2 | TRBV5-1 | TGCGCCAGCAGCGCCAGACAGGGGACTAACTATGGCTACACCTTC | CASSARQGTNYGYTF
- | - | TRBJ1-5 | TRBV20-1 | TGCAGTGCTAGATCGAACCTGGACAGTCAGCCCCAGCATTTT | CSARSNLDSQPQHF
many | - | TRBJ2-1 | TRBV7-2 | TGTGCCAGCAGCTACGGAGGGGGCAATGAGCAGTTCTTC | CASSYGGGNEQFF
once | - | TRBJ2-5 | TRBV24-1 | TGTGCCACCAGTGATAGAGCAGGTCAAGGGACCCAGTACTTC | CATSDRAGQGTQYF
- | - | TRBJ1-6 | TRBV7-6 | TGTGCCAGCAGCGAGATGCACGGGGATTCACCCCTCCACTTT | CASSEMHGDSPLHF
- | - | TRBJ1-2 | TRBV20-1 | TGCAGTGCTATACAGGAGCTCTATGGCTACACCTTC | CSAIQELYGYTF
- | - | TRBJ2-7 | TRBV15 | TGTGCCACCAGCAGCGCAGGACAGCTAGACTACGAGCAGTACTTC | CATSSAGQLDYEQYF
- | - | TRBJ2-7 | TRBV2 | TGTGCCAGCACCCTGGAGTTAACCTACGAGCAGTACTTC | CASTLELTYEQYF
- | - | TRBJ2-5 | TRBV29-1 | TGCAGCGTGACCCTGGGGTCACGTAAAGAGACCCAGTACTTC | CSVTLGSRKETQYF
- | - | TRBJ2-2 | TRBV2 | TGTGCCAGCAAGTACTCTACTACCGGGGAGCTGTTTTTT | CASKYSTTGELFF
- | TRBD2 | TRBJ2-7 | TRBV7-3 | TGTGCCAGCATAAAAGGGGAAACAAGACTAGCGGGAGACGAGCAGTACTTC | CASIKGETRLAGDEQYF
- | TRBD1 | TRBJ2-5 | TRBV20-1 | TGCAGTGCTAGAGACGGACAGGGTTGGCAAGAGACCCAGTACTTC | CSARDGQGWQETQYF
- | - | TRBJ2-7 | TRBV9 | TGTGCCAGCAGCGTAGAGCCAACGAGTTACGAGCAGTACTTC | CASSVEPTSYEQYF
- | TRBD2 | TRBJ2-3 | TRBV5-1 | TGCGCCAGCAACAGCGGGAGTTCGCTAAGCACAGATACGCAGTATTTT | CASNSGSSLSTDTQYF
- | TRBD1 | TRBJ2-1 | TRBV10-3 | TGTGCCATCAGGGGACAGGGTTACAATGAGCAGTTCTTC | CAIRGQGYNEQFF
- | - | TRBJ1-1 | TRBV9 | TGTGCTAGAGGGGCCGGGTTTGAAGCTTTCTTT | CARGAGFEAFF
- | - | TRBJ1-1 | TRBV2 | TGTGCCAGCACGACAGCCAGGAACACTGAAGCTTTCTTT | CASTTARNTEAFF
- | - | TRBJ2-5 | TRBV15 | TGTGCCACCAGCAGAGATGGGGACTTGGGTCACAATGAGACCCAGTACTTC | CATSRDGDLGHNETQYF
- | TRBD2 | TRBJ2-1 | TRBV20-1 | TGCAGTGCATCCGGGACTAGCGACTACAATGAGCAGTTCTTC | CSASGTSDYNEQFF
- | - | TRBJ1-5 | TRBV19 | TGTGCCAGTAGTAAAATGACAGGACGAAATCAGCCCCAGCATTTT | CASSKMTGRNQPQHF
- | - | TRBJ2-6 | TRBV7-6 | TGTGCCAGCAGCCCGTTTAGCATTGCAGGGGCTACATCTGGGGCCAACGTCCTGACTTTC | CASSPFSIAGATSGANVLTF